The sequence of this T cell receptor (beta chain) was determined in a study of T-cell reconstitution after alpha-beta-depleted transplantation in children (dated by TCRdb to the mid-2010s). In the study overall: Using TCR repertoire profiling, the study quantitatively followed how T-cell immune reconstitution unfolded in children after TCRalphabeta/CD19-depleted allogeneic hematopoietic cell transplantation. Broader findings and caveats from the paper: About two months after transplant, the apparently early recovery of alphabetaT-cell counts reportedly depended on just several hundred clones that had expanded rapidly and came from non-depleted graft cells. In some patients, the high TCRbeta diversity seen at day 60 was put down to recipient T cells and intrathymic progenitors that had survived conditioning. Over the following months the frequencies of hyperexpanded clones went down, and after one year T-cell counts and TCRbeta diversity were mostly credited to newly produced T cells.

This clonotype was detected only a few times. The antigen it binds to is not known. Qualities for individual bases were not recorded, and no much larger clone is one base off. Reading the label with the study, this specimen's treatment or condition is: allogeneic hematopoietic cell transplantation with graft depleted of TCRalphabeta T cells and CD19 B cells. The children who served as transplant recipients had been given grafts of TCRalphabeta/CD19-depleted allogeneic hematopoietic cells. The library was produced with PCR. Sequenced on an Illumina HiSeq 2500. To normalize quantification of the TCRbeta repertoire, the TCR libraries were built with molecular barcoding that relied on unique molecular identifiers. The raw public reads went through TCRdb reprocessing: fastp at Q25, MiXCR clone calling, in-frame beta chains kept. For every CDR3 protein sequence, its rows merge into one entry that carries the most common genes and DNA. The sample table lists about 580,000 distinct CDR3 sequences, approximately 22% of them with a count of one. The ten largest clones capture roughly an eighth of the sample.

The junction carries 9 bases between V and J, which are trimmed by 6 bases and 1 base respectively. The CDR3 has 13 amino acids, counting the end cysteine and phenylalanine. This entry keeps only the CDR3 DNA: 39 bases, framed from base 1. The sample in question was PBMCs, mostly from graft donor cells, obtained 360 days after TCRalphabeta/CD19-depleted stem cell transplant. The V and J segments used are TRBV12-3 or TRBV12-4 and TRBJ1-2; confidence is insufficient to name the D gene. The receptor's source is a boy in the first two years of life who had a stem cell transplant for acute myeloid leukemia, so the T cells may come from the graft donor. The nucleotide sequence reads as follows: TGTGCCAGCAGCGGACTGCATAACTATGGCTACACCTTC. The encoded protein is CASSGLHNYGYTF.